Following are 26 T cell receptor beta chains from one sample sequenced in a study of technical replicates of blood from several donors. Assay: immunoSEQ multiplex PCR; the TCRdb copy retains only in-frame clones and omits some. The table has around 16,000 clones, 82% seen once. Sequenced material: PBMCs. The receptors were sampled from a human donor in good health. Some clones in this sample may be carry-over from other donors' samples.

This rearrangement joins TRBV7-8 to TRBJ2-5, with 10 bases lining up with TRBD2. This CDR3 comprises 16 residues. V trimming: 2 bases; J trimming: 4 bases; junction bases outside the gene matches: 7. Germline V gives CDR1 SGHVS, CDR2 FQNEAQ. The CDR3: CASSLKIAGGGETQYF. The CDR3 DNA reads as TGTGCCAGCAGCTTAAAAATAGCGGGAGGAGGAGAGACCCAGTACTTC.

This clone has just a few counts. V and J are TRBV30 and TRBJ1-1; D remains ambiguous. Per germline, CDR1 GTSNPN and CDR2 SVGIG (reference sequence). Between the trimmed V and J ends, which lost 5 bases and 0 bases, there was a span of 7 bases. The CDR3 loop spans 12 amino acids. The CDR3 region is CAWAKMNTEAFF. In DNA form, the CDR3 reads TGTGCCTGGGCTAAGATGAACACTGAAGCTTTCTTT.

The chain recombines TRBV6-1 with TRBJ1-2; D remains ambiguous. CDR3 size: 13 residues. In germline, CDR1 is MNHNS, CDR2 SASEGT. V was shortened by 6 bases and J by 8 bases, with 16 bases between the two germline ends. Written as DNA, the CDR3 is TGTGCCAGCAGATTAGATCACCTTCTCGGCTACACCTTC. Protein: CASRLDHLLGYTF.

The chain links TRBV30 to TRBJ1-1; D perhaps matches TRBD1 (5 bases). The CDR3 totals 12 residues. Trimming removed 4 bases from V and 6 bases from J, with 12 bases in between. The germline V gene encodes CDR1 GTSNPN and CDR2 SVGIG (reference sequence). The chain's CDR3 is CAWNRRESEAFF. CDR3 DNA: TGTGCCTGGAACAGGCGGGAGTCTGAAGCTTTCTTT.

The chain joins TRBV27 to TRBJ2-3, with D perhaps matching TRBD1 (5 bases). The germline V gene encodes CDR1 MNHEY and CDR2 SMNVEV (reference sequence). V lost 6 bases and J 0 bases, leaving 16 bases between the germline ends. The CDR3 totals 16 residues. The CDR3, as DNA: TGTGCCAGCAGACTACAGACAGTCCCAAGCACAGATACGCAGTATTTT. Translating gives CASRLQTVPSTDTQYF.

V gene TRBV5-1 combines with J gene TRBJ2-2; TRBD2 agrees at 7 bases. The J segment lost 5 bases and the V segment lost 6 bases, leaving 10 bases of the junction unmatched. The CDR3 length is 15 residues. Per the germline V gene, CDR1 is SGHRS and CDR2 is YFSETQ. This CDR3 is CASTVRGSTTGELFF. The CDR3 bases are TGCGCCAGCACTGTGCGCGGGAGTACTACCGGGGAGCTGTTTTTT.

The rearrangement uses TRBV14 and TRBJ2-2; D may be TRBD2 (6 bases). The CDR3 has 16 residues. Germline CDR1 and CDR2: SGHDN and FVKESK. Trimming took off 1 base at V and 1 base at J, with 10 bases between the two ends. The CDR3 nucleotides read TGTGCCAGCAGCCAAGGAGAGGGAGGGAACACCGGGGAGCTGTTTTTT. Residues: CASSQGEGGNTGELFF.

The chain is built from TRBV5-4 and TRBJ2-2, with 8 bases that match TRBD1. Germline CDR1 and CDR2: SGHNT and YYREEE (reference sequence). There are 17 residues in the CDR3. The trim removed 7 bases at V and 6 bases at J, leaving 17 bases unmatched. CDR3 sequence (DNA): TGTGCCAGCGGCGAAGGGCCAGGACAGGGAGGCTCCGGGGAGCTGTTTTTT. Protein: CASGEGPGQGGSGELFF.

The chain links TRBV6-5 to TRBJ1-4; D gene uncertain. This CDR3 is built from 13 residues. The germline CDR1 and CDR2 sequences are MNHEY and SVGAGI. V dropped 5 bases and J dropped 12 bases, with 16 bases sitting between them. This chain's CDR3 is CASSKRVFGQLFF. CDR3 coding DNA: TGTGCCAGCAGTAAACGGGTATTCGGCCAACTGTTTTTT.

This rearrangement joins TRBV2 to TRBJ2-1; D gene ambiguous. The CDR3 totals 13 residues. Germline CDR1 is SNHLY and CDR2 is FYNNEI. Trimming removed 2 bases from V and 8 bases from J, with 10 bases in between. The chain's CDR3 is CASSERAIHEQFF. The DNA of the CDR3 is TGTGCCAGCAGTGAAAGAGCAATCCATGAGCAGTTCTTC.

The chain joins TRBV29-1 to TRBJ2-1; D might be TRBD2 (6 bases). Looked up from germline, CDR1 is SQVTM and CDR2 is ANQGSEA. V was clipped by 7 bases and J by 10 bases, with 11 bases between them. The CDR3 length is 10 residues. Written as DNA, the CDR3 is TGCAGCGCGGGGGTCTTGGAGCAGTTCTTC. Encoded protein: CSAGVLEQFF.

The chain recombines TRBV5-8 with TRBJ2-3, with 13 nucleotides matching TRBD2. V was pared by 4 bases and J by 1 base, with 9 bases of the junction left unmatched. Germline V gene data show CDR1 as SGHTS and CDR2 as YDEGEE. This CDR3 region has 18 residues. This chain's CDR3 is CASSPGLAGALGTDTQYF. The CDR3 DNA follows: TGTGCCAGCAGCCCCGGACTAGCGGGAGCTTTGGGCACAGATACGCAGTATTTT.

Comments on this clone: A junction boundary mismatches the germline segment, possibly from a read error. Other nucleotide sequences in the sample specify the same CDR3. This chain joins TRBV7-6 and TRBJ2-7; TRBD2 might be the D (5 bases). This CDR3 comprises 15 residues. Germline V gene lookup returns CDR1 SGHVS and CDR2 FNYEAQ. CDR3 in DNA: TGTGCCAGTAGCTCCCGCGGACTCGGCTCCTACGAGCAGTACTTC. Residues: CASSSRGLGSYEQYF.

This clone was detected a few times. The J gene is TRBJ1-5, the V gene TRBV7-2, with D possibly TRBD1 on 6 matching bases. The ends were cut back, 0 bases at V and 4 bases at J, with 19 bases in the middle. CDR3 length equals 18 residues. CDR1 and CDR2 (germline): SGHTA, FQGNSA. CDR3 nucleotides: TGTGCCAGCAGCTTAGCGAGGACAGCCCCTATTCGAAATCAGCCCCAGCATTTT. It translates to CASSLARTAPIRNQPQHF.

In the case of this clone: The sample holds other DNA sequences that translate to the same CDR3. The chain combines TRBV5-1 with TRBJ2-3; TRBD2 aligns across 7 bases. The CDR3 has 16 amino acids. The germline V gene encodes CDR1 SGHRS and CDR2 YFSETQ. V lost 3 bases, J lost 4 bases, and 11 bases stayed unmatched. The CDR3 loop reads CASSSRLAGGADTQYF. The CDR3 nucleotides read TGCGCCAGCAGCTCCCGACTAGCCGGAGGGGCAGATACGCAGTATTTT.

The chain joins TRBV10-3 to TRBJ1-2; D is unresolved. CDR1 is ENHRY, CDR2 SYGVKD, per germline. The V and J ends lost 2 bases and 7 bases respectively, with 14 bases between them. CDR3 length equals 14 residues. CDR3 loop: CAISEGSGVGGYTF. Here the CDR3 DNA reads TGTGCCATCAGTGAGGGGTCTGGAGTCGGTGGCTACACCTTC.

The chain uses TRBV2 and TRBJ2-1; possible D gene TRBD2, 5 bases. The V and J ends lost 6 bases and 8 bases respectively, with 11 bases between them. The CDR3 length is 12 residues. Germline lookup yields CDR1 SNHLY and CDR2 FYNNEI. CDR3 residues: CASRETRDEQFF. CDR3 nucleotides: TGTGCCAGCAGAGAAACTAGAGATGAGCAGTTCTTC.

The CDR3 loop reads CASSPSGRARDTQYF. The CDR3 region has the DNA TGTGCCAGCAGCCCCAGCGGGAGGGCCAGAGATACGCAGTATTTT. The V call is TRBV7-2, the J call TRBJ2-3; 10 nucleotides agree with TRBD2. CDR3 length: 15 residues. The germline CDR1 and CDR2 sequences are SGHTA and FQGNSA. Trimming cost V 5 bases and J 5 bases; bases outside gene matches: 7.

V usage is TRBV5-1 and J usage is TRBJ2-7, with a weak D call TRBD1 (6 bases). V lost 0 bases to trimming and J lost 5 bases, with 15 bases between them. The CDR3 length is 15 residues. CDR1 and CDR2 from the germline V gene are SGHRS and YFSETQ. The CDR3 DNA sequence: TGCGCCAGCAGCTTGGCCACCCAGGGGTGGGACGAGCAGTACTTC. It specifies CASSLATQGWDEQYF.

The rearrangement uses TRBV9 and TRBJ2-5; TRBD1 matches at 8 bases. The V and J ends lost 4 bases and 5 bases, in that order; junction bases with no gene match: 10. Per the germline V gene, CDR1 is SGDLS and CDR2 is YYNGEE. The CDR3 sequence is 15 residues long. The CDR3 nucleotides read TGTGCCAGCAGCCCACAACACAGGGGGGTTGAGACCCAGTACTTC. Translation gives CASSPQHRGVETQYF.

The chain couples TRBV6-1 to TRBJ1-5; 7 bases are a match to TRBD1. J gave up 6 bases and V 2 bases, and 4 bases lay outside the gene matches. This CDR3 region has 14 residues. Germline V CDR1 and CDR2: MNHNS, SASEGT. The CDR3 DNA follows: TGTGCCAGCAGTGAACGACAGGGAAGTCAGCCCCAGCATTTT. Translated: CASSERQGSQPQHF.

The V and J genes are TRBV5-1 and TRBJ2-3; 10 bases are a match to TRBD2. Trimming at V came to 4 bases and at J to 1 base, leaving 6 bases not matched to a gene. This CDR3 is 16 amino acids long. Germline values: CDR1 SGHRS, CDR2 YFSETQ. The DNA of the CDR3 is TGCGCCAGCAGCATAGTTGGACTAGCGGGCACAGATACGCAGTATTTT. Protein: CASSIVGLAGTDTQYF.

V is TRBV27 and J is TRBJ2-5, with D hard to call. This CDR3 is 13 amino acids long. Trimming pared 3 bases from V and 1 base from J, leaving 6 bases between. In germline, CDR1 is MNHEY, CDR2 SMNVEV (reference sequence). CDR3 in amino acids: CASSFHPQETQYF. CDR3 nucleotides: TGTGCCAGCAGTTTCCATCCCCAAGAGACCCAGTACTTC.

This clone was counted only a few times. This chain uses TRBV6-1 with TRBJ2-7; D may be TRBD1 (6 bases). The ends were cut back, 1 base at V and 3 bases at J, with 13 bases in the middle. The CDR3 runs to 15 residues. Germline V lookup: CDR1 MNHNS, CDR2 SASEGT. The chain's CDR3 is CASSEGPDRYYEQYF. CDR3 in DNA: TGTGCCAGCAGTGAAGGGCCGGACAGATACTACGAGCAGTACTTC.

The V and J genes are TRBV25-1 and TRBJ2-7, with 10 positions matching TRBD1. The CDR3 loop spans 15 amino acids. V gave up 7 bases and J gave up 5 bases; unmatched junction bases: 11. CDR1 and CDR2 (germline): MGHDK, SYGVNS. The CDR3 region has the DNA TGTGCCAGCAATGGGGGGACAGGGGTTTATCACGAGCAGTACTTC. It codes for CASNGGTGVYHEQYF.

V and J are TRBV4-1 and TRBJ2-3; maybe TRBD2 (6 bases). The CDR3 sequence is 16 residues long. CDR1 and CDR2 from the germline V gene are MGHRA and YSYEKL. Trimming stripped 3 bases from V and 3 bases from J, with 16 bases between. The CDR3: CASSQVGGDWTDTQYF. The CDR3 nucleotides read TGCGCCAGCAGCCAGGTGGGGGGAGATTGGACAGATACGCAGTATTTT.